The 27 T cell receptor beta chains below all came from one sample that was sequenced in a study of cytomegalovirus exposure and HLA in healthy donors. The PCR employed 60 Vbeta primers together with 13 Jbeta primers. Assay used: immunoSEQ multiplex PCR; TCRdb lists only in-frame clones, some missing. The profile shows about 190,000 clones, around 90% of them singletons. The sample consisted of PBMCs. All receptors derive from a young woman in good health and CMV-seronegative.

The rearrangement uses TRBV5-8 and TRBJ2-5; unclear D gene. Germline V gives CDR1 SGHTS, CDR2 YDEGEE. V gave up 1 base and J gave up 4 bases, with 8 bases separating them. The CDR3 is made up of 13 amino acids. The CDR3 protein is CASSLMERETQYF. For the CDR3, the DNA is TGTGCCAGCAGCTTGATGGAGAGAGAGACCCAGTACTTC.

This rearrangement joins TRBV7-3 to TRBJ2-3, with D possibly TRBD2 on 6 matching bases. Trimming removed 4 bases at V and 6 bases at J, with 20 bases between. CDR3 length: 16 residues. The V gene's germline CDR1 is SGHTA and CDR2 FQGTGA. The CDR3 DNA sequence: TGTGCCAGCAGCTCTGGCAGCGGGTCGGGTTGGGATACGCAGTATTTT. Encoded protein: CASSSGSGSGWDTQYF.

V and J are TRBV10-1 and TRBJ2-7; 7 bases agree with TRBD2. The CDR3 length is 15 residues. Germline V gene sequence: CDR1 WNHNN, CDR2 SYGVQD (reference sequence). Germline trimming cut 2 bases from V and 3 bases from J; bases unmatched to any gene: 7. The DNA for the CDR3 is TGCGCCAGCAGTGAGGCAGGGAGGGGATTCTACGAGCAGTACTTC. It codes for CASSEAGRGFYEQYF.

The chain carries TRBV29-1 and TRBJ1-1; 8 nucleotides match TRBD1. Germline loops: CDR1 SQVTM, CDR2 ANQGSEA. The CDR3 runs to 14 residues. Trimming cost V 7 bases and J 7 bases; bases outside gene matches: 14. CDR3 in amino acids: CSALTNRGSGEAFF. The CDR3 nucleotides read TGCAGCGCCCTCACAAACAGGGGGTCCGGTGAAGCTTTCTTT.

In regard to this clone: This sample also contains other DNA sequences that code for the same CDR3. The chain has TRBV6-5 and TRBJ1-1; D is undetermined. The V gene's germline CDR1 is MNHEY and CDR2 SVGAGI. This CDR3 has 16 residues. V was trimmed by 0 bases and J by 2 bases, leaving 13 bases between them. CDR3 DNA sequence: TGTGCCAGCAGTTACTCCAGTGGCCACCGCAACACTGAAGCTTTCTTT. It specifies CASSYSSGHRNTEAFF.

The chain has TRBV5-8 and TRBJ1-2; D is uncertain. With 0 bases removed from V and 2 bases from J, the gap between germline ends came to 11 bases. Per the germline V gene, CDR1 is SGHTS and CDR2 is YDEGEE. The CDR3 runs to 15 residues. The CDR3 sequence is CASSLDRSFNYGYTF. CDR3 bases: TGTGCCAGCAGCTTGGACAGATCCTTCAACTATGGCTACACCTTC.

This rearrangement joins TRBV11-1 to TRBJ2-1; D is possibly TRBD2 (5 bases). Deletions cut 7 bases from V and 5 bases from J, with 21 bases between. Germline loops: CDR1 SGHAT, CDR2 FQDESV (reference sequence). This CDR3 has 16 residues. The CDR3 here is CASMSFSTGIHNEQFF. CDR3 DNA: TGTGCCAGCATGAGTTTCAGTACGGGGATCCACAATGAGCAGTTCTTC.

This clone was counted only a few times. This sequence joins TRBV29-1 and TRBJ2-5, with D tentatively TRBD2 (5 bases). Germline values: CDR1 SQVTM, CDR2 ANQGSEA. This CDR3 region has 13 residues. V gave up 7 bases and J gave up 5 bases, with 17 bases separating them. CDR3 amino acids: CSGQGIAWETQYF. CDR3 DNA: TGCAGCGGGCAAGGGATAGCGTGGGAGACCCAGTACTTC.

The V gene is TRBV2, the J gene TRBJ2-4, with a possible D match to TRBD2 (7 bases). V lost 5 bases and J lost 5, with 16 bases in between. Germline CDR1 reads SNHLY; CDR2 reads FYNNEI. This CDR3 is 15 amino acids long. The CDR3 bases are TGTGCCAGCAGTCGGGAGACGGGGGGCGAAAACATTCAGTACTTC. Translated, it gives CASSRETGGENIQYF.

The V and J genes are TRBV6-5 and TRBJ1-5, with D tentatively TRBD1 (5 bases). V lost 2 bases to trimming and J lost 4 bases, with 9 bases between them. CDR3 size: 14 residues. Germline loops: CDR1 MNHEY, CDR2 SVGAGI. For the CDR3, the DNA is TGTGCCAGCAGTTACGACGCAGGGAATCAGCCCCAGCATTTT. Translated, it gives CASSYDAGNQPQHF.

The V gene is TRBV6-5, the J gene TRBJ1-2, with 7 bases fitting TRBD1. CDR1 is MNHEY, CDR2 SVGAGI, per germline. The CDR3 spans 14 residues. V dropped 0 bases and J dropped 3; count of bases not matched to a gene: 1. CDR3 residues: CASSYSDRHYGYTF. CDR3 sequence (DNA): TGTGCCAGCAGTTACTCGGACAGGCACTATGGCTACACCTTC.

The CDR3 sequence: CASSSRGDTEAFF. CDR3 bases: TGTGCCAGCAGCTCCAGGGGGGACACTGAAGCTTTCTTT. This sequence joins TRBV7-9 and TRBJ1-1, with 7 bases lining up with TRBD1. With V trimmed by 4 bases and J by 3 bases, 2 bases remained unmatched. Germline assignment: CDR1 SEHNR and CDR2 FQNEAQ (reference sequence). The CDR3 sequence is 13 residues long.

This clone was seen only once. The V and J genes are TRBV9 and TRBJ2-1; 8 nucleotides align to TRBD1. J gave up 6 bases and V 4 bases, and 6 bases lay outside the gene matches. Germline loops: CDR1 SGDLS, CDR2 YYNGEE. This CDR3 is built from 14 residues. This CDR3 reads CASSSWTGFNEQFF. The CDR3 nucleotides read TGTGCCAGCAGCTCCTGGACAGGGTTCAATGAGCAGTTCTTC.

V is TRBV6-6 and J is TRBJ1-1, with 8 bases matching TRBD1. Germline-derived CDR1 and CDR2 are MNHNY and SVGAGI (reference sequence). The CDR3 consists of 15 residues. V trimming: 5 bases; J trimming: 3 bases; junction bases outside the gene matches: 8. CDR3 nucleotide sequence: TGTGCCAGCAGTCCGATCAGGGGGCGGTACACTGAAGCTTTCTTT. Translating it yields CASSPIRGRYTEAFF.

This chain uses TRBV5-4 with TRBJ1-1, with D possibly being TRBD1 (6 bases). Germline V lookup: CDR1 SGHNT, CDR2 YYREEE (reference sequence). CDR3 length equals 16 residues. V lost 4 bases to trimming and J lost 0 bases, with 16 bases between them. CDR3 bases: TGTGCCAGCAGCCCTCTACCCGGGGACATGAACACTGAAGCTTTCTTT. Its protein product is CASSPLPGDMNTEAFF.

V usage is TRBV7-8 and J usage is TRBJ1-3; tentatively, D is TRBD1 (6 bases). Germline V gives CDR1 SGHVS, CDR2 FQNEAQ. V was clipped by 5 bases and J by 2 bases, with 13 bases between them. The CDR3 has 15 residues. CDR3 coding DNA: TGTGCCAGCAGCCTCGTTACAGGGACTGGAAACACCATATATTTT. It is translated as CASSLVTGTGNTIYF.

This clone was recorded only once. The rearrangement joins TRBV30 to TRBJ1-1; TRBD1 aligns across 7 bases. The CDR3 totals 14 residues. Trimming took 2 bases from V and 3 from J; bases not matched to a gene: 6. The V gene's germline CDR1 is GTSNPN and CDR2 SVGIG (reference sequence). The CDR3 DNA follows: TGTGCCTGGAGTTCGGGACAGCGACACACTGAAGCTTTCTTT. Its translation is CAWSSGQRHTEAFF.

V usage is TRBV5-5 and J usage is TRBJ2-7; D is unclear. Germline values: CDR1 SGHKS, CDR2 YYEKEE (reference sequence). The length of the CDR3 is 13 residues. V was shortened by 4 bases and J by 1 base, with 9 bases between the two germline ends. CDR3 nucleotides: TGTGCCAGCAGCCCCCCGCGATCCTACGAGCAGTACTTC. The encoded protein is CASSPPRSYEQYF.

The chain recombines TRBV7-3 with TRBJ2-2; D is perhaps TRBD2 (5 bases). V lost 1 base to trimming and J lost 4 bases, with 7 bases between them. The germline CDR1 and CDR2 sequences are SGHTA and FQGTGA. The CDR3 extends over 14 amino acids. The CDR3 DNA reads as TGTGCCAGCAGCTTAAGTGGGAGCACCGGGGAGCTGTTTTTT. As protein: CASSLSGSTGELFF.

This clone was counted between two and nine times. The chain uses TRBV20-1 and TRBJ2-3; 7 bases fit TRBD2. Germline loops: CDR1 DFQATT, CDR2 SNEGSKA (reference sequence). The CDR3 covers 11 residues. Trimming removed 8 bases from V and 6 bases from J; junction bases left unmatched: 5. This CDR3 is CSPPRGDTQYF. The CDR3 bases are TGCAGTCCCCCGCGGGGGGATACGCAGTATTTT.

The chain joins TRBV7-9 to TRBJ2-7; D might be TRBD1 (6 bases). The germline CDR1 and CDR2 sequences are SEHNR and FQNEAQ (reference sequence). The CDR3 loop spans 13 amino acids. V lost 2 bases to trimming and J lost 3 bases, with 8 bases between them. CDR3 amino acids: CASSLKQGYEQYF. The CDR3 bases are TGTGCCAGCAGCTTAAAACAGGGCTACGAGCAGTACTTC.

This clone was seen only once. The chain recombines TRBV5-1 with TRBJ2-3, with D perhaps TRBD1 (5 bases). Trimming removed 0 bases from V and 3 bases from J, with 8 bases in between. Germline CDR1 reads SGHRS; CDR2 reads YFSETQ. The CDR3 runs 14 residues. CDR3 sequence (DNA): TGCGCCAGCAGCTTGGCGCCAGGGACAGATACGCAGTATTTT. Residues: CASSLAPGTDTQYF.

J is TRBJ2-1 and V is TRBV5-6; TRBD1 matches 8 bases. The CDR3 runs to 13 residues. V trimming: 9 bases; J trimming: 7 bases; junction bases outside the gene matches: 9. Germline V CDR1 and CDR2: SGHDT, YYEEEE. The CDR3 sequence is CATGQGAWNEQFF. CDR3 bases: TGTGCCACCGGCCAGGGGGCTTGGAATGAGCAGTTCTTC.

V usage is TRBV11-1 and J usage is TRBJ2-7, with a weak D call TRBD1 (5 bases). This CDR3 spans 15 amino acids. Between the trimmed V and J ends, which lost 4 bases and 0 bases, there was a span of 13 bases. CDR1 and CDR2 (germline): SGHAT, FQDESV (reference sequence). The CDR3, as DNA: TGTGCCAGCAGCTCCGACAGATATGCCTCCTACGAGCAGTACTTC. Translating gives CASSSDRYASYEQYF.

The chain employs TRBV7-9 and TRBJ2-1; TRBD2 aligns across 11 bases. CDR1 is SEHNR, CDR2 FQNEAQ, per germline (reference sequence). This CDR3 contains 15 residues. The J segment lost 6 bases and the V segment lost 5 bases, leaving 6 bases of the junction unmatched. The CDR3 loop is CASSLTSGGGNEQFF. Here the CDR3 DNA reads TGTGCCAGCAGCCTCACTAGCGGGGGAGGCAATGAGCAGTTCTTC.

This clone was counted a few times. This chain links TRBV6-1 with TRBJ2-7, with 7 bases that match TRBD1. CDR1 is MNHNS and CDR2 is SASEGT in the germline V gene. The CDR3 extends over 15 amino acids. V dropped 9 bases and J dropped 0; count of bases not matched to a gene: 11. The CDR3 sequence: CASLRGQVTSYEQYF. The DNA for the CDR3 is TGTGCCAGTCTCCGAGGACAGGTGACCTCCTACGAGCAGTACTTC.

The chain is built from TRBV5-1 and TRBJ2-7, with a possible D match to TRBD2 (6 bases). Germline CDR1 SGHRS, CDR2 YFSETQ. The length of the CDR3 is 13 residues. V lost 0 bases and J lost 6, with 10 bases in between. Here the CDR3 DNA reads TGCGCCAGCAGCTTGGACCTAGCGACCGAGCAGTACTTC. Encoded protein: CASSLDLATEQYF.